The clone carrying this T cell receptor beta chain was seen repeatedly, ten times or more. Its target is unknown. This record comes from a study of identical twins. General observations from the study: Memory repertoires showed no such pattern, whereas abundant cord blood beta clonotypes carried fewer insertions.

Unique molecular identifiers were in the cDNA, with template-switch universal primer binding. TCRdb itself ran the 5' RACE reads through MiXCR, one entry per CDR3 protein. Counted here are about 690,000 distinct CDR3 sequences, over 5% occurring once; the ten biggest clones make up around 1.9%. Germline V gene sequence: CDR1 LGHNA, CDR2 YSLEER. The CDR3 contains 16 residues. Losses at the gene ends were 4 bases for V and 1 base for J; bases not matched to a gene: 9. No donor was unhealthy or non-Caucasian. The rearrangement joins TRBV4-3 to TRBJ2-5; TRBD2 aligns across 7 bases. Sequenced input: naive T cells sorted from blood. The TCR sequence derives from a man between 18 and 35 years old in good health. The CDR3 loop reads CASSRTGGGSQETQYF. CDR3 nucleotides: TGCGCCAGCAGCCGGACTGGGGGGGGGAGCCAAGAGACCCAGTACTTC.